Listed below are T cell receptor beta chains from one sample, sequenced in a study of vaccination effects on CD4 cells after COVID-19. Antigens for these TCRs are unknown. This table comes from immunoSEQ multiplex PCR, and its TCRdb copy is limited to in-frame clones, with some not included. The sample lists tens of thousands of clones, 73% seen once, with approximately 2% in the top ten. Material: CD4+ T cells from PBMCs cultured without peptide, obtained after COVID-19 vaccination. Every receptor here comes from a human donor who received a COVID-19 vaccine. Both conserved end residues are part of each CDR3. A D gene is named only where the DNA matches it firmly. Clone size is not always given. Where it is, it says once, few, many or a class for expanded clones.

size: -; V: TRBV6-5; D: -; J: TRBJ1-2; DNA: TGTGCCAGCAGTCGGGACGGTGGGTATGGCTACACCTTC; CDR3: CASSRDGGYGYTF
size: once; V: TRBV18; D: TRBD2; J: TRBJ2-3; DNA: TGTGCCAGCTCACCACCCCGAGGTGGTAGCGGGGAAAGCACAGATACGCAGTATTTT; CDR3: CASSPPRGGSGESTDTQYF
size: -; V: TRBV10-3; D: TRBD2; J: TRBJ2-5; DNA: TGTGCCACCCTAGCGGGGGCGCAAGAGACCCAGTACTTC; CDR3: CATLAGAQETQYF
size: once; V: TRBV5-1; D: -; J: TRBJ2-4; DNA: TGCGCCAGCAGCTTAACAGTTTCCAAAAACATTCAGTACTTC; CDR3: CASSLTVSKNIQYF
size: -; V: TRBV19; D: -; J: TRBJ1-1; DNA: TGTGCCAGTAGTATCGGTTTAGGGCAGGGGATTCAGAACACTGAAGCTTTCTTT; CDR3: CASSIGLGQGIQNTEAFF
size: -; V: TRBV20-1; D: -; J: TRBJ2-4; DNA: TGCAGTGCTAGCAGGGCGATTCAGTACTTC; CDR3: CSASRAIQYF
size: -; V: TRBV6-6; D: -; J: TRBJ1-4; DNA: TGTGCCAGCAGTTACAGGGCCAGGGTTGACGAAAAACTGTTTTTT; CDR3: CASSYRARVDEKLFF
size: -; V: TRBV10-2; D: -; J: TRBJ1-1; DNA: TGCGCCAGCAGTGTGGTCAGGAACACTGAAGCTTTCTTT; CDR3: CASSVVRNTEAFF
size: -; V: TRBV12-3/TRBV12-4; D: -; J: TRBJ1-2; DNA: TGTGCCAGCAGTAAGGTACAGGGAGAAGGCTACACCTTC; CDR3: CASSKVQGEGYTF
size: -; V: TRBV7-3; D: TRBD2; J: TRBJ2-2; DNA: TGTGCCAGCAGCCGCAGCGGGGGGAGGTCCGGGGAGCTGTTTTTT; CDR3: CASSRSGGRSGELFF
size: few; V: TRBV5-5; D: -; J: TRBJ1-6; DNA: TGTGCCAGCAGCTCATGGCAAACCTGGAATTCACCCCTCCACTTT; CDR3: CASSSWQTWNSPLHF
size: few; V: TRBV24-1; D: TRBD1; J: TRBJ1-2; DNA: TGTGCCACCTCGACAGGGTATGGCTACACCTTC; CDR3: CATSTGYGYTF
size: -; V: TRBV5-1; D: -; J: TRBJ2-2; DNA: TGCGCCAGCAGCTTGGGAGGGACAGCGGGGACCGGGGAGCTGTTTTTT; CDR3: CASSLGGTAGTGELFF
size: -; V: TRBV7-2; D: -; J: TRBJ1-5; DNA: TGTGCCAGCACCCAAAGAGGGGGGGGGTTGTATCAGCCCCAGCATTTT; CDR3: CASTQRGGGLYQPQHF
size: -; V: TRBV2; D: -; J: TRBJ2-3; DNA: TGTGCCAGCAGTCAACAGGGTTTGGTTGAAGATACGCAGTATTTT; CDR3: CASSQQGLVEDTQYF
size: -; V: TRBV6-5; D: -; J: TRBJ2-1; DNA: TGTGCCAGCAGTTACGAATTGGCTCGCGAGCAGTTCTTC; CDR3: CASSYELAREQFF
size: -; V: TRBV30; D: -; J: TRBJ2-3; DNA: TGTGCCTGCCAACCAGACGGGGCAGATACGCAGTATTTT; CDR3: CACQPDGADTQYF
size: -; V: TRBV6-6; D: -; J: TRBJ2-3; DNA: TGTGCCAGCAGTTACAGGGTGAGGGATACGCAGTATTTT; CDR3: CASSYRVRDTQYF
size: once; V: TRBV14; D: TRBD1; J: TRBJ1-2; DNA: TGTGCCAGCAGCCAAGCCTTGGGACAGGGGATCTATGGCTACACCTTC; CDR3: CASSQALGQGIYGYTF
size: few; V: TRBV19; D: -; J: TRBJ1-2; DNA: TGTGCCAGTACTCTGGACCGCCGCCCGGAAGGCTACACCTTC; CDR3: CASTLDRRPEGYTF
size: -; V: TRBV5-1; D: TRBD1; J: TRBJ1-2; DNA: TGCGCCAGCAGCTTGGGAGCGGGACAGGAGAACACCTTC; CDR3: CASSLGAGQENTF